This passage covers 17 T cell receptor beta chains from one sample sequenced in a study of OX40 agonist ivuxolimab in advanced cancers. Assay used: immunoSEQ multiplex PCR; TCRdb lists only in-frame clones, some missing. The top ten hold more than 4% of the sample, which has about 80,000 clones, around 90% seen once. The sample in question was CD4+ or CD8+ T cells sorted from blood, obtained in a trial of the OX40 agonist ivuxolimab. The receptors originated from an adult with an advanced solid tumor such as melanoma, head and neck, liver or kidney cancer.

This chain uses TRBV18 with TRBJ2-1; the match to TRBD1 covers 7 bases. After removal of 4 bases from V and 7 bases from J, the junction contained 4 bases not matched to a gene. Germline loops: CDR1 KGHSH, CDR2 LQKENI. The CDR3 spans 13 residues. The DNA of the CDR3 is TGTGCCAGCTCACTGAGGGGGCTTAATGAGCAGTTCTTC. Its translation is CASSLRGLNEQFF.

This sequence joins TRBV7-2 and TRBJ2-5, with 10 nucleotides matching TRBD1. This CDR3 contains 14 residues. The junction had 4 bases not matched to a gene; V was cut back by 5 bases and J by 4 bases. The germline V gene encodes CDR1 SGHTA and CDR2 FQGNSA. In DNA, the CDR3 is TGTGCCAGCAGCCTAGACAGGGGGCGAGAGACCCAGTACTTC. This encodes CASSLDRGRETQYF.

This rearrangement joins TRBV29-1 to TRBJ2-7; 9 bases are a match to TRBD1. V was clipped by 7 bases and J by 6 bases; unmatched bases: 13. The germline gives CDR1 SQVTM, CDR2 ANQGSEA. This CDR3 contains 14 residues. The CDR3: CSDGNRTGVLEQYF. CDR3 bases: TGCAGCGATGGAAACCGGACAGGGGTTCTCGAGCAGTACTTC.

The chain carries TRBV9 and TRBJ2-7, with 7 positions matching TRBD2. Trimming took 3 bases from V and 2 from J; bases not matched to a gene: 5. The CDR3 is 14 amino acids. From germline, CDR1 is SGDLS and CDR2 YYNGEE. In DNA, the CDR3 is TGTGCCAGCAGCGAGGGACTATCCACCTACGAGCAGTACTTC. It is translated as CASSEGLSTYEQYF. The full variable domain, with the rest looked up from reference TRBV9 and TRBJ2-7, is DSGVTQTPKHLITATGQRVTLRCSPRSGDLSVYWYQQSLDQGLQFLIQYYNGEERAKGNILERFSAQQFPDLHSELNLSSLELGDSALYFCASSEGLSTYEQYFGPGTRLTVT.

The chain uses TRBV21-1 and TRBJ2-7; the tabulated D call, TRBD1, remains unverified against the DNA. TRBV21-1 is a pseudogene. The CDR3 runs to 16 residues. In nucleotides, the CDR3 is TGTGCCAGCAGCAAAGCTGGGGCACGGCGTTCGTATGAGCAGTACTTC. Its translation: CASSKAGARRSYEQYF.

The chain carries TRBV7-2 and TRBJ2-1, with TRBD2 matching over 10 bases. The germline V gene encodes CDR1 SGHTA and CDR2 FQGNSA. The CDR3 is made up of 19 amino acids. V lost 4 bases and J lost 8; bases outside the gene matches: 20. The CDR3 region has the DNA TGTGCCAGCAGCTCTCCCCGCGGACCAAGCGGGAGGGCCTTTTATGAGCAGTTCTTC. This sequence encodes CASSSPRGPSGRAFYEQFF.

The V gene is TRBV10-1, the J gene TRBJ2-7; D is perhaps TRBD2 (6 bases). The germline V gene has CDR1 WNHNN and CDR2 SYGVQD (reference sequence). V lost 0 bases, J lost 5 bases, and 11 bases lay in between. This CDR3 is built from 14 residues. The CDR3 DNA reads as TGCGCCAGCAGTGAGTCGGGGACTTGGGACGAGCAGTACTTC. This encodes CASSESGTWDEQYF.

The rearrangement joins TRBV7-2 to TRBJ2-7, with TRBD2 matching over 9 bases. This CDR3 is 15 amino acids long. Germline values: CDR1 SGHTA, CDR2 FQGNSA. J gave up 5 bases and V 7 bases, and 12 bases lay outside the gene matches. The CDR3 reads CASIQVAGDHNEQYF. CDR3 coding DNA: TGTGCCAGCATCCAGGTAGCGGGAGACCATAACGAGCAGTACTTC. The full variable domain, in which reference TRBV7-2 and TRBJ2-7 provide the parts outside the CDR3, is GAGVSQSPSNKVTEKGKDVELRCDPISGHTALYWYRQSLGQGLEFLIYFQGNSAPDKSGLPSDRFSAERTGGSVSTLTIQRTQQEDSAVYLCASIQVAGDHNEQYFGPGTRLTVT.

This sequence joins TRBV15 and TRBJ1-4; D is uncertain. Trimming removed 1 base from V and 4 bases from J, with 10 bases in between. The length of the CDR3 is 15 residues. Germline V gives CDR1 LNHNV, CDR2 YYDKDF (reference sequence). The CDR3 protein is CATSRVRGFNEKLFF. The CDR3, as DNA: TGTGCCACCAGCAGAGTTAGAGGGTTTAATGAAAAACTGTTTTTT.

This chain joins TRBV7-9 and TRBJ1-1; D is perhaps TRBD1 (6 bases). Trimming removed 5 bases at V and 0 bases at J, with 10 bases between. The germline V gene has CDR1 SEHNR and CDR2 FQNEAQ (reference sequence). The CDR3 has 14 residues. For the CDR3, the DNA is TGTGCCAGCAGCCTAGGACAGCTGAACACTGAAGCTTTCTTT. It translates to CASSLGQLNTEAFF.

The J gene is TRBJ1-5, the V gene TRBV5-6; D gene uncertain. There are 15 residues in the CDR3. The V gene lost 1 base and the J gene lost 2 bases, with 10 bases spanning the gap. The germline gives CDR1 SGHDT, CDR2 YYEEEE. CDR3 loop: CASSLKQSGNQPQHF. The CDR3 DNA follows: TGTGCCAGCAGCTTGAAACAATCGGGCAATCAGCCCCAGCATTTT.

Notes on this clone: The same CDR3 also results from other DNA sequences found in this sample. The chain is built from TRBV7-8 and TRBJ1-5; no reliable D call. The V gene lost 1 base and the J gene lost 1 base, with 5 bases spanning the gap. The CDR3 is 14 residues long. Looked up from germline, CDR1 is SGHVS and CDR2 is FQNEAQ. CDR3 DNA sequence: TGTGCCAGCAGCTTAGTGGGGAGCAATCAGCCCCAGCATTTT. Its protein product is CASSLVGSNQPQHF. The whole variable domain, remainder taken from reference TRBV7-8 and TRBJ1-5, is GAGVSQSPRYKVAKRGQDVALRCDPISGHVSLFWYQQALGQGPEFLTYFQNEAQLDKSGLPSDRFFAERPEGSVSTLKIQRTQQEDSAVYLCASSLVGSNQPQHFGDGTRLSIL.

This chain connects TRBV28 to TRBJ1-4; TRBD1 might be the D (6 bases). From germline, CDR1 is MDHEN and CDR2 SYDVKM. The CDR3 is made up of 14 amino acids. V lost 5 bases, J lost 5 bases, and 12 bases lay in between. DNA for the CDR3: TGTGCCAGCAGTGAGGACAGAAGAAATGAAAAACTGTTTTTT. Translation: CASSEDRRNEKLFF.

The rearrangement uses TRBV28 and TRBJ2-3; weak D call: TRBD2 (6 bases). The CDR3 runs 13 residues. Trimming took off 2 bases at V and 8 bases at J, with 11 bases between the two ends. The V gene's germline CDR1 is MDHEN and CDR2 SYDVKM. The CDR3 region is CASSLGQGGTQYF. The CDR3 nucleotides are TGTGCCAGCAGTTTAGGGCAGGGAGGTACGCAGTATTTT.

The CDR3 here is CASSLAGDGEKLFF. DNA for the CDR3: TGCGCCAGCAGCTTGGCAGGGGATGGTGAAAAACTGTTTTTT. The V and J genes are TRBV5-1 and TRBJ1-4, with a possible D match to TRBD1 (6 bases). V lost 0 bases, J lost 7 bases, and 10 bases lay in between. This CDR3 contains 14 residues. CDR1 SGHRS and CDR2 YFSETQ come from the germline V gene.

The chain recombines TRBV19 with TRBJ1-2, with D possibly matching TRBD1 (6 bases). CDR1 and CDR2 from the germline V gene are LNHDA and SQIVND (reference sequence). This CDR3 has 13 amino acids. Trimming cost V 6 bases and J 4 bases, with 12 bases left between them. CDR3 sequence reads: CASSPGAPYGYTF. The CDR3 DNA follows: TGTGCCAGTAGCCCAGGGGCACCCTATGGCTACACCTTC. The full variable domain, with the rest looked up from reference TRBV19 and TRBJ1-2, is DGGITQSPKYLFRKEGQNVTLSCEQNLNHDAMYWYRQDPGQGLRLIYYSQIVNDFQKGDIAEGYSVSREKKESFPLTVTSAQKNPTAFYLCASSPGAPYGYTFGSGTRLTVV.

The chain combines TRBV6-5 with TRBJ2-5, with TRBD2 matching 10 bases. The CDR3 runs to 13 residues. Germline V CDR1 and CDR2: MNHEY, SVGAGI. The J segment lost 4 bases and the V segment lost 6 bases, leaving 2 bases of the junction unmatched. CDR3: CASRRTSGETQYF. The CDR3 bases are TGTGCCAGCAGGCGGACTAGCGGAGAGACCCAGTACTTC.